Listed below are T cell receptor beta chains from one sample, sequenced in a study of blood T cells in healthy people across ages. MiXCR, applied by TCRdb to the 5' RACE reads, yields one record per CDR3 protein. The table has 600,000 to 800,000 distinct CDR3 sequences, approximately 52% seen once. What was sequenced was blood. Receptors originate from a woman aged 80 or older in good health. Each CDR3 is given with its conserved first and last residue. Only some rows state a clone size, as once, few, many or a class for expanded clones.

>-|TRBV2|TRBJ1-1
CASRSGTGQASEAFF
>many|TRBV2|TRBJ2-5
CASSVWGQETQYF
>-|TRBV6-2/TRBV6-3|TRBJ1-5
CATSPRRDSNQPQHF
>-|TRBV28|TRBJ2-1
CASSAGQGYEQFF
>-|TRBV18|TRBJ2-1
CASSPRGTSGDNEQFF
>once|TRBV15|TRBJ2-3
CATSRDYTDTQYF
>-|TRBV7-2|TRBJ1-6
CASSLKLGSPLHF
>-|TRBV7-9|TRBJ2-4
CASSWGFANIQYF
>few|TRBV2|TRBJ1-2
CASSEGRQGGYTF
>many|TRBV27|TRBJ1-1
CASRRQGEAFF
>-|TRBV29-1|-
CSVLTGYEQYF
>-|TRBV12-3/TRBV12-4|TRBJ1-2
CASGNQDRGLLGYTF
>few|TRBV18|TRBJ2-1
CASDGAANEQFF
>-|TRBV12-3/TRBV12-4|TRBJ2-2
CASSLAPGPGPGELFF
>few|TRBV5-1|TRBJ1-2
CASSLGWVADYGYTF
>many|TRBV20-1|TRBJ2-3
CSARETITDTQYF